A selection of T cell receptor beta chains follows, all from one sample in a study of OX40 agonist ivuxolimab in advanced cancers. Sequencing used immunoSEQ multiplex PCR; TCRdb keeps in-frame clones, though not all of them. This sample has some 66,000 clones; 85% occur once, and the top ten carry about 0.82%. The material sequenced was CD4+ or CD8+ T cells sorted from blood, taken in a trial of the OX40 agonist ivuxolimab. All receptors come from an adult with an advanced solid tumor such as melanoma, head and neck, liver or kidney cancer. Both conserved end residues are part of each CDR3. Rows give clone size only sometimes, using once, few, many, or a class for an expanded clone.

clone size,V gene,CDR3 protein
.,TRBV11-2,CASSLRGVGGRETQYF
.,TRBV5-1,CASAEQNGYTF
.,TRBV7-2,CASSPFGTSGSRGYEQYF
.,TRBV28,CASRQGLNTEAFF
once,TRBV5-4,CASSLAGGGGITDTQYF
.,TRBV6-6,CASSSLTGSANTEAFF
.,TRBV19,CASSSWGSGGSYEQYF
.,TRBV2,CASSGQNSPLHF
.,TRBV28,CASKPGQDYEQYF
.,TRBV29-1,CSVGQGRGELFF
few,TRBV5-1,CASSLVPGSNEKLFF
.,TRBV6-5,CASSYPGAEAFF
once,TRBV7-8,CASSVRQSPSTYTF
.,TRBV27,CASSLRQPSYNEQFF
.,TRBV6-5,CASSITGTGEREQYF
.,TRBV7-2,CASSSGQGTAFF
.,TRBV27,CASRDSMNTEAFF
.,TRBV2,CASRGQFNTEAFF
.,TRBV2,CASSVTGVNSPLHF
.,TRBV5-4,CASSRQGAETQYF
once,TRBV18,CASSRVGQNYEQYF
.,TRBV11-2,CASSFATGNTEAFF
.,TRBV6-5,CASSYRGPPNTEAFF
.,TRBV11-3,CASSPPGQGYTEAFF
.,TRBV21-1,CASSKRTQSTNEKLFF
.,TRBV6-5,CASSYSAGLDSPLHF
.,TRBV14,CASSNHTFTDTQYF
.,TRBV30,CAWSRGGDTGELFF
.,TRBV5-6,CASSRYRGSNTGELFF
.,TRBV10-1,CASSELIGEDTQYF
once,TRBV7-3,CASSERNTGELFF
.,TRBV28,CASSLQPGYSNQPQHF
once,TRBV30,CAWNNPAFSTDTQYF
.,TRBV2,CASSGTADTQYF
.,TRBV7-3,CASSQSKNTEAFF
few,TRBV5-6,CASSSGGSYGNTIYF
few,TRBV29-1,CSAIPQGANEKLFF
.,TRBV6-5,CASTTGRRNEQYF
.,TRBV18,CASSRGQGDEQFF
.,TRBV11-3,CASSPGGGSPLHF
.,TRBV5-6,CASSGDGGGTDTQYF
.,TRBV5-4,CASSYSSGGTGELFF
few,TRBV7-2,CASSLGGLWGNEKLFF
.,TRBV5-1,CASSLASPSSEQYF
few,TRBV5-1,CASSWPLPRQGLYNEQFF
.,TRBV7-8,CASSLWRGWDTQYF
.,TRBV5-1,CASRQGRTTGELFF
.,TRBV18,CASSPGGGELFF
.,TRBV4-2,CASSLSREGYQPQHF
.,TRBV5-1,CASSLWMTGGTSTNGYTF
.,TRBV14,CASSSFRANTEAFF
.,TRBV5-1,CASSLEDRVGTYEQYF
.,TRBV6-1,CASRTWENQPQHF
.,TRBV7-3,CASGRTGKETQYF